The source of this TCR beta chain is a study of metastatic and nonmetastatic thyroid tumors. In the study overall: Both malignant and benign thyroid patients supplied peripheral blood and tumor or nodule tissue samples, across which the repertoires of these patients were then compared.

Study-level results: Relative to benign nodules, malignant thyroid tumors were reportedly characterized by significantly elevated TCR beta diversity in blood and tumor.

Regarding this clone: Its antigen is as yet unknown.

Trimming cost V 4 bases and J 4 bases; bases outside gene matches: 8. Germline V lookup: CDR1 MDHEN, CDR2 SYDVKM. There are 16 residues in the CDR3. Original data processing: A classifier of distant metastasis in papillary thyroid cancer was built from CDR3 differences (across clinicopathological groups). TCRdb re-called the PCR reads via MiXCR. TCRdb's processing, not the study's, gives the V and J calls here. The sample includes under 50,000 clones, about 29% of them seen just once. Before thyroid surgery, none of the patients had received any treatment. The rearrangement joins TRBV28 to TRBJ1-5; the match to TRBD1 covers 9 bases. The sequence came from a male donor with papillary thyroid cancer or a benign thyroid nodule (not recorded which). Some clones in this sample may be carry-over from other donors' samples. The sequencing sample was made of blood. The CDR3 loop reads CASSSPRTGDNQPQHF. For the CDR3, the DNA is TGTGCCAGCAGTTCTCCCCGGACAGGGGATAATCAGCCCCAGCATTTT.